The 32 T cell receptor beta chains listed next were all sequenced from one sample in a study of blood T cell repertoires in COVID-19. Libraries were prepared by immunoSEQ multiplex PCR; TCRdb keeps only in-frame clonotypes and omits some of them. The data show roughly 440,000 clones, more than 70% seen once. Sequencing used peripheral blood. These receptors were obtained from a woman in her forties or fifties with COVID-19, enrolled during active disease.

This rearrangement joins TRBV2 to TRBJ1-4; D is ambiguous. The CDR3 extends over 14 amino acids. Trimming stripped 1 base from V and 5 bases from J, with 8 bases between. Germline V lookup: CDR1 SNHLY, CDR2 FYNNEI. CDR3 amino acids: CASSEGVKNEKLFF. The CDR3 bases are TGTGCCAGCAGTGAAGGAGTTAAAAATGAAAAACTGTTTTTT.

The gene calls are TRBV27 and TRBJ1-2, with D tentatively TRBD1 (6 bases). V was pared by 3 bases and J by 7 bases, with 12 bases between. Germline values: CDR1 MNHEY, CDR2 SMNVEV (reference sequence). This CDR3 contains 13 residues. The CDR3 protein is CASSLGAGVGYTF. In DNA form, the CDR3 reads TGTGCCAGCAGTTTGGGGGCAGGGGTTGGCTACACCTTC.

The V and J genes are TRBV7-2 and TRBJ2-3; TRBD2 agrees at 9 bases. J was trimmed by 3 bases and V by 6 bases; bases with no gene match: 13. This CDR3 spans 17 amino acids. CDR1 is SGHTA, CDR2 FQGNSA, per germline. The CDR3 here is CASRGFSGGHGTDTQYF. The DNA of the CDR3 is TGTGCCAGCAGGGGGTTTAGCGGGGGCCACGGAACAGATACGCAGTATTTT.

CDR3 protein: CASSSRDRGFTGELFF. In DNA, the CDR3 is TGTGCCAGTAGCTCCCGGGACAGGGGATTCACCGGGGAGCTGTTTTTT. The chain joins TRBV19 to TRBJ2-2; TRBD1 matches at 10 bases. Per the germline V gene, CDR1 is LNHDA and CDR2 is SQIVND (reference sequence). Unmatched junction bases numbered 8, after V lost 6 bases and J lost 4 bases. The CDR3 loop spans 16 amino acids.

The V gene is TRBV14, the J gene TRBJ1-1, with D possibly matching TRBD1 (6 bases). CDR3 length: 13 residues. Germline CDR1 SGHDN, CDR2 FVKESK. V was pared by 5 bases and J by 0 bases, with 7 bases between. This CDR3 reads CASSRQVNTEAFF. CDR3 coding DNA: TGTGCCAGCAGCAGACAGGTGAACACTGAAGCTTTCTTT.

V gene TRBV12-5 combines with J gene TRBJ2-4; D unresolved. CDR3 length: 14 amino acids. CDR1 is LGHNT and CDR2 is FRNRAP in the germline V gene. Deletions cut 5 bases from V and 1 base from J, with 9 bases between. The CDR3 protein is CASGPSRAKNIQYF. The CDR3 DNA is TGTGCTAGTGGTCCTTCCCGGGCCAAAAACATTCAGTACTTC.

Of note for this clone: A junction end diverges from the germline sequence, so it may reflect a read error. V usage is TRBV7-3 and J usage is TRBJ2-1; TRBD2 might be the D (5 bases). The CDR3 has 16 amino acids. Germline assignment: CDR1 SGHTA and CDR2 FQGTGA. Written as DNA, the CDR3 is TGTGCCAGCAGCCTAACTAGACCAGGAGAGGGCAATGAGCAGTTCTTC. Residues: CASSLTRPGEGNEQFF.

This chain links TRBV4-1 with TRBJ2-3; no reliable D call. V lost 3 bases to trimming and J lost 2 bases, with 6 bases between them. CDR1 and CDR2 from the germline V gene are MGHRA and YSYEKL. The CDR3 runs 13 residues. The CDR3 is CASSQGATDTQYF. The CDR3 region has the DNA TGCGCCAGCAGCCAGGGCGCCACAGATACGCAGTATTTT.

The chain joins TRBV6-5 to TRBJ1-5, with D possibly matching TRBD1 (6 bases). CDR1 MNHEY and CDR2 SVGAGI come from the germline V gene. Deletions cut 6 bases from V and 4 bases from J, with 13 bases between. The CDR3 is made up of 14 amino acids. The CDR3 spells CASSPGQTNQPQHF. In DNA, the CDR3 is TGTGCCAGCAGCCCCGGACAGACGAATCAGCCCCAGCATTTT.

V usage is TRBV30 and J usage is TRBJ1-4; no clear D. The V gene lost 0 bases and the J gene lost 1 base, with 3 bases spanning the gap. The CDR3 contains 13 residues. Germline values: CDR1 GTSNPN, CDR2 SVGIG (reference sequence). This chain's CDR3 is CAWSVQTNEKLFF. Here the CDR3 DNA reads TGTGCCTGGAGTGTCCAAACTAATGAAAAACTGTTTTTT.

The chain employs TRBV11-2 and TRBJ1-1; D gene uncertain. This CDR3 is built from 13 residues. Germline CDR1 is SGHAT and CDR2 is FQNNGV. V was clipped by 2 bases and J by 5 bases, with 9 bases between them. The CDR3 nucleotides are TGTGCCAGCAGCTTACCCAGGTTGACTGAAGCTTTCTTT. Translated: CASSLPRLTEAFF.

The J gene is TRBJ1-2, the V gene TRBV10-3; 10 nucleotides align to TRBD1. Trimming took 6 bases from V and 6 from J; bases not matched to a gene: 10. CDR3 size: 15 residues. Germline V gene lookup returns CDR1 ENHRY and CDR2 SYGVKD. This chain's CDR3 is CAISLSDRGRNGYTF. The DNA of the CDR3 is TGTGCCATCAGCCTTTCTGACAGGGGGCGAAATGGCTACACCTTC.

Comments on this clone: The sample holds other DNA sequences that translate to the same CDR3. This chain joins TRBV5-1 and TRBJ2-2; unclear D gene. CDR3 length: 13 amino acids. The germline V gene has CDR1 SGHRS and CDR2 YFSETQ. V lost 0 bases, J lost 6 bases, and 6 bases lay in between. In DNA form, the CDR3 reads TGCGCCAGCAGCTTGGGGAGAGCCGGGGAGCTGTTTTTT. Translating it yields CASSLGRAGELFF.

This chain joins TRBV7-8 and TRBJ2-2; 11 nucleotides line up with TRBD2. Trimming cost V 5 bases and J 2 bases; bases outside gene matches: 4. Germline CDR1 SGHVS, CDR2 FQNEAQ. CDR3 length equals 16 residues. The CDR3 protein is CASSAGLAANTGELFF. In DNA, the CDR3 is TGTGCCAGCAGCGCGGGACTAGCGGCAAACACCGGGGAGCTGTTTTTT.

This clone was seen just once. The rearrangement joins TRBV4-1 to TRBJ1-1; D unclear. With 4 bases removed from V and 5 bases from J, the gap between germline ends came to 17 bases. CDR1 and CDR2 (germline): MGHRA, YSYEKL. The CDR3 contains 15 residues. The CDR3 DNA is TGCGCCAGCAGCCGAATACGGGAAAGAAGGACTGAAGCTTTCTTT. Encoded protein: CASSRIRERRTEAFF.

This clone showed up many times. The chain is built from TRBV15 and TRBJ1-5; no clear D. Germline V gene data show CDR1 as LNHNV and CDR2 as YYDKDF (reference sequence). Trimming took 0 bases from V and 5 from J, leaving 14 bases between them. The CDR3 is made up of 16 amino acids. CDR3 coding DNA: TGTGCCACCAGCAGAGAAGGCCCGGGTAACTATCAGCCCCAGCATTTT. Translating gives CATSREGPGNYQPQHF. The full variable domain, in which reference TRBV15 and TRBJ1-5 provide the parts outside the CDR3, is DAMVIQNPRYQVTQFGKPVTLSCSQTLNHNVMYWYQQKSSQAPKLLFHYYDKDFNNEADTPDNFQSRRPNTSFCFLDIRSPGLGDTAMYLCATSREGPGNYQPQHFGDGTRLSIL.

The chain combines TRBV30 with TRBJ1-5; tentative D call: TRBD1 (5 bases). V lost 2 bases to trimming and J lost 7 bases, with 12 bases between them. The germline V gene encodes CDR1 GTSNPN and CDR2 SVGIG (reference sequence). This CDR3 is 13 amino acids long. The CDR3 DNA reads as TGTGCCTGGAGTCAGGGAACGAGGCAGCCCCAGCATTTT. Its protein is CAWSQGTRQPQHF.

CDR3 DNA: TGTGCCAGCAGTCCAGAAGATACGCAGTATTTT. Encoded protein: CASSPEDTQYF. The chain joins TRBV2 to TRBJ2-3; no definite D call. The CDR3 sequence is 11 residues long. CDR1 is SNHLY, CDR2 FYNNEI, per germline. V lost 5 bases, J lost 5 bases, and 5 bases lay in between.

The rearrangement links TRBV7-7 to TRBJ2-2, with D perhaps matching TRBD1 (6 bases). The CDR3 has 17 residues. Trimming cost V 3 bases and J 3 bases, with 17 bases left between them. Germline V gives CDR1 SSHAT, CDR2 FNYEAQ (reference sequence). The CDR3 region is CASSLDPNRVDTGELFF. The CDR3 nucleotides are TGTGCCAGCAGCTTGGATCCCAACAGGGTGGACACCGGGGAGCTGTTTTTT.

This clone occurred once. The V call is TRBV5-4, the J call TRBJ2-1; D is undetermined. V was clipped by 4 bases and J by 3 bases, with 8 bases between them. This CDR3 spans 13 amino acids. Germline V gene sequence: CDR1 SGHNT, CDR2 YYREEE (reference sequence). The CDR3 DNA follows: TGTGCCAGCAGCCCCAACTACTACAATGAGCAGTTCTTC. It encodes CASSPNYYNEQFF.

The chain is built from TRBV5-5 and TRBJ1-5, with D maybe TRBD1 (5 bases). In germline, CDR1 is SGHKS, CDR2 YYEKEE (reference sequence). This CDR3 contains 15 residues. V lost 2 bases and J lost 8, with 17 bases in between. CDR3 sequence reads: CASSFSVSGMEPQHF. The CDR3 nucleotides are TGTGCCAGCAGCTTCAGTGTTTCAGGGATGGAGCCCCAGCATTTT.

V gene TRBV6-1 combines with J gene TRBJ2-2, with D possibly TRBD2 on 5 matching bases. This CDR3 is 15 amino acids long. From germline, CDR1 is MNHNS and CDR2 SASEGT. The germline V and J ends were trimmed by 2 bases and 7 bases, with 14 bases remaining between them. In DNA, the CDR3 is TGTGCCAGCAGTGAAATTTGGGGTCGGGGCGGGGAGCTGTTTTTT. It codes for CASSEIWGRGGELFF.

The V call is TRBV12-5, the J call TRBJ1-5; D possibly corresponds to TRBD1 (6 bases). Per the germline V gene, CDR1 is LGHNT and CDR2 is FRNRAP. This CDR3 spans 12 amino acids. Between the trimmed V and J ends, which lost 7 bases and 11 bases, there was a span of 15 bases. The CDR3 loop reads CASVDPGVSQHF. DNA for the CDR3: TGTGCTAGTGTTGACCCAGGGGTGTCCCAGCATTTT. Full variable domain (rest looked up from reference TRBV12-5 and TRBJ1-5): DARVTQTPRHKVTEMGQEVTMRCQPILGHNTVFWYRQTMMQGLELLAYFRNRAPLDDSGMPKDRFSAEMPDATLATLKIQPSEPRDSAVYFCASVDPGVSQHFGDGTRLSIL.

The chain employs TRBV4-2 and TRBJ1-5, with D tentatively TRBD1 (5 bases). Germline V lookup: CDR1 LGHNA, CDR2 YNFKEQ. The length of the CDR3 is 15 residues. The ends were cut back, 0 bases at V and 7 bases at J, with 13 bases in the middle. The CDR3 loop is CASSQDSGGGQPQHF. The CDR3 coding sequence is TGTGCCAGCAGCCAAGACAGCGGGGGTGGGCAGCCCCAGCATTTT.

This chain joins TRBV12-5 and TRBJ1-2; maybe TRBD1 (5 bases). The germline V gene encodes CDR1 LGHNT and CDR2 FRNRAP. V was trimmed by 3 bases and J by 4 bases, leaving 12 bases between them. This CDR3 spans 14 amino acids. The DNA for the CDR3 is TGTGCTAGTGGTTTAGAGGGAGGGGTCTATGGCTACACCTTC. Residues: CASGLEGGVYGYTF.

The chain links TRBV5-1 to TRBJ2-7; D call uncertain. The CDR3 is 12 residues long. The germline V and J ends were trimmed by 0 bases and 9 bases, with 10 bases remaining between them. Germline V gives CDR1 SGHRS, CDR2 YFSETQ. The CDR3 sequence is CASSLDGMRQYF. CDR3 DNA sequence: TGCGCCAGCAGCTTGGATGGTATGCGGCAGTACTTC.

The chain links TRBV3-1 (or the pseudogene TRBV3-2) to TRBJ1-6; TRBD1 aligns across 7 bases. The germline gives CDR1 LGHDT, CDR2 YNNKEL (reference sequence). The CDR3 is 14 amino acids. V shed 4 bases, J shed 7 bases, and the junction held 4 bases outside the gene matches. The CDR3 reads CASSPWTGNSPLHF. CDR3 DNA sequence: TGTGCCAGCAGCCCCTGGACAGGCAATTCACCCCTCCACTTT.

V usage is TRBV19 and J usage is TRBJ2-2; D unresolved. This CDR3 is 13 amino acids long. CDR1 LNHDA and CDR2 SQIVND come from the germline V gene (reference sequence). V lost 3 bases and J 7 bases, leaving 9 bases between the germline ends. This chain's CDR3 is CASSIRIGGELFF. The CDR3, as DNA: TGTGCCAGTAGTATCAGGATTGGCGGGGAGCTGTTTTTT.

CDR3 residues: CASSYSVGRAVVEQYF. The DNA for the CDR3 is TGTGCCAGCAGTTACTCGGTCGGGAGGGCCGTCGTCGAGCAGTACTTC. The rearrangement joins TRBV6-5 to TRBJ2-7, with 8 positions matching TRBD2. The CDR3 contains 16 residues. The V gene end was trimmed by 0 bases and the J gene end by 6 bases; junction bases not matched to a gene: 10. CDR1 is MNHEY and CDR2 is SVGAGI in the germline V gene.

The chain joins TRBV7-9 to TRBJ1-4, with TRBD1 matching over 11 bases. The CDR3 sequence is 17 residues long. Trimming removed 2 bases from V and 3 bases from J; junction bases left unmatched: 5. The germline V gene has CDR1 SEHNR and CDR2 FQNEAQ (reference sequence). The CDR3 DNA is TGTGCCAGCAGCTTATCCGGACAGGGGGCGGCTAATGAAAAACTGTTTTTT. Its protein is CASSLSGQGAANEKLFF.

The chain combines TRBV6-5 with TRBJ2-3, with 13 bases lining up with TRBD2. This CDR3 has 15 amino acids. The germline V gene has CDR1 MNHEY and CDR2 SVGAGI. V was clipped by 0 bases and J by 10 bases; unmatched bases: 4. The CDR3 here is CASSYSGTSGVSQYF. The CDR3 nucleotides are TGTGCCAGCAGTTACTCGGGGACTAGCGGGGTCTCGCAGTATTTT.

The CDR3 region has the DNA TGTGCCAGCAGCGCGGGACTAGCGGGGGTGACAGATACGCAGTATTTT. It is translated as CASSAGLAGVTDTQYF. The chain carries TRBV7-2 and TRBJ2-3, with 14 bases identical to TRBD2. CDR1 and CDR2 (germline): SGHTA, FQGNSA. The V gene end was trimmed by 5 bases and the J gene end by 3 bases; junction bases not matched to a gene: 4. The CDR3 spans 16 residues. Full variable domain (outside the CDR3, taken from reference TRBV7-2 and TRBJ2-3): GAGVSQSPSNKVTEKGKDVELRCDPISGHTALYWYRQSLGQGLEFLIYFQGNSAPDKSGLPSDRFSAERTGGSVSTLTIQRTQQEDSAVYLCASSAGLAGVTDTQYFGPGTRLTVL.